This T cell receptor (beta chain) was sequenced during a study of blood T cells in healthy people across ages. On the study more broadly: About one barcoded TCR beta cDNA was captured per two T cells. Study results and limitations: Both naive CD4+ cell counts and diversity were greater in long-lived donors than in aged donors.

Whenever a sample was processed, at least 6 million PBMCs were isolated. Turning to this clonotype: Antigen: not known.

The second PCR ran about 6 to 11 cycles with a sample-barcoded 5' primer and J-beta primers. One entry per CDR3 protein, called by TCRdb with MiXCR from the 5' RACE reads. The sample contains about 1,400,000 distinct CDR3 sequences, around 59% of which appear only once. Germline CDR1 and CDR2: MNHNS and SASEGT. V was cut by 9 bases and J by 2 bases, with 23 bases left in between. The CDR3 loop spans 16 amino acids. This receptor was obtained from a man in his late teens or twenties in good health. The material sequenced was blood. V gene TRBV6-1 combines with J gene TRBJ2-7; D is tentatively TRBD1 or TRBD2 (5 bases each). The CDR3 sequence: CASKILRDLGTYEQYF. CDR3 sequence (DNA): TGTGCCAGTAAGATACTGAGGGACCTTGGTACCTACGAGCAGTACTTC.